This T cell receptor (beta chain) originates from a study of T-cell memory formation after mild COVID-19. Germline CDR1 is SGHVS and CDR2 is FQNEAQ. With 5 bases removed from V and 1 base from J, the gap between germline ends came to 14 bases. The CDR3 totals 15 residues. 5'RACE primed at constant segments yielded TCR alpha and TCR beta cDNA libraries bearing sample barcodes and UMIs. MiXCR, run by TCRdb on the 5' RACE reads, gives a single entry per CDR3 protein. The table records over 500,000 distinct CDR3 sequences, roughly 17% of them present only once. This clonotype was seen only a few times. This sequence joins TRBV7-8 and TRBJ1-1, with D possibly TRBD1 on 5 matching bases. The sequence was obtained from an adult woman who had mild COVID-19 (a few samples of this study predate the infection). Cell type and time point are not known. Specimen: PBMCs or a T cell subset sorted from them (not recorded which). CDR3 bases: TGTGCCAGCAGCCCCGATCAGGGCCAGAACACTGAAGCTTTCTTT. Protein product: CASSPDQGQNTEAFF.